A single sample is the source of the 27 T cell receptor beta chains below, sequenced in a study of cytomegalovirus exposure and HLA in healthy donors. PCR employed 60 Vbeta and 13 Jbeta primers. Sequenced by immunoSEQ multiplex PCR; TCRdb stores in-frame clones only, minus some. The table lists 110,000 to 150,000 clones, roughly 78% of them singletons. Sample: PBMCs. The receptor set was obtained from a man aged 25 to 40 in good health and CMV-seronegative.

The chain uses TRBV4-1 and TRBJ2-7, with D uncertain. This CDR3 has 15 amino acids. Trimming cost V 3 bases and J 0 bases, with 12 bases left between them. CDR1 is MGHRA and CDR2 is YSYEKL in the germline V gene. CDR3 loop: CASSHPLESSYEQYF. The CDR3 region has the DNA TGCGCCAGCAGCCACCCGTTGGAGAGCTCCTACGAGCAGTACTTC.

The J gene is TRBJ2-1, the V gene TRBV10-1, with 7 bases lining up with TRBD1. Germline V gene lookup returns CDR1 WNHNN and CDR2 SYGVQD (reference sequence). The CDR3 has 15 residues. V lost 2 bases and J lost 8; bases outside the gene matches: 9. Here the CDR3 reads CASSETGQARDEQFF. The CDR3 nucleotides are TGCGCCAGCAGTGAGACCGGACAGGCCCGGGATGAGCAGTTCTTC.

The rearrangement joins TRBV7-2 to TRBJ2-7; D gene uncertain. V gave up 5 bases and J gave up 2 bases, with 16 bases separating them. The CDR3 has 15 amino acids. Germline assignment: CDR1 SGHTA and CDR2 FQGNSA. CDR3 amino acids: CASSPAPGATYEQYF. The CDR3 bases are TGTGCCAGCAGCCCCGCCCCCGGTGCGACCTACGAGCAGTACTTC.

CDR3 protein: CASSLWGDTGELFF. The CDR3, as DNA: TGTGCCAGCAGCTTATGGGGGGACACCGGGGAGCTGTTTTTT. J is TRBJ2-2 and V is TRBV5-6; D might be TRBD2 (6 bases). With 2 bases removed from V and 3 bases from J, the gap between germline ends came to 8 bases. Germline-derived CDR1 and CDR2 are SGHDT and YYEEEE. The CDR3 totals 14 residues.

The J gene is TRBJ1-4, the V gene TRBV6-5, with D possibly matching TRBD1 (5 bases). The CDR3 loop spans 14 amino acids. CDR1 is MNHEY and CDR2 is SVGAGI in the germline V gene. Trimming stripped 5 bases from V and 4 bases from J, with 11 bases between. This CDR3 reads CASSVTAYNEKLFF. CDR3 DNA: TGTGCCAGCAGTGTGACAGCCTATAATGAAAAACTGTTTTTT.

The J gene is TRBJ1-1, the V gene TRBV6-1, with 11 positions matching TRBD1. The CDR3 runs to 18 residues. Trimming at V came to 0 bases and at J to 1 base, leaving 7 bases not matched to a gene. CDR1 MNHNS and CDR2 SASEGT come from the germline V gene. This chain's CDR3 is CASSEASDRGQGNTEAFF. For the CDR3, the DNA is TGTGCCAGCAGTGAAGCTTCGGACAGGGGGCAGGGGAACACTGAAGCTTTCTTT.

This chain's CDR3 is CSVVIAGVKYEQYF. As DNA, the CDR3 is TGCAGCGTTGTAATAGCGGGAGTTAAGTACGAGCAGTACTTC. The V call is TRBV29-1, the J call TRBJ2-7, with TRBD2 identical over 9 bases. V lost 4 bases, J lost 4 bases, and 8 bases stayed unmatched. This CDR3 spans 14 amino acids. Germline V gives CDR1 SQVTM, CDR2 ANQGSEA.

This chain uses TRBV7-3 with TRBJ2-1, with TRBD1 matching over 10 bases. V trimming: 5 bases; J trimming: 6 bases; junction bases outside the gene matches: 4. The germline gives CDR1 SGHTA, CDR2 FQGTGA. The CDR3 extends over 14 amino acids. CDR3 sequence: CASSTGDRGNEQFF. The CDR3 DNA reads TGTGCCAGCAGCACCGGGGACAGGGGCAATGAGCAGTTCTTC.

This clone was counted many times. This chain uses TRBV4-2 with TRBJ2-3; perhaps TRBD2 as D (5 bases). V was pared by 4 bases and J by 0 bases, with 17 bases between. The CDR3 is 17 residues long. In germline, CDR1 is LGHNA, CDR2 YNFKEQ. The CDR3 here is CASSPLGERMSTDTQYF. Written as DNA, the CDR3 is TGTGCCAGCAGCCCCCTTGGGGAGCGGATGAGCACAGATACGCAGTATTTT.

For this clone: The germline gene is not matched at one end of the junction; a read error may be the cause. The V and J genes are TRBV7-6 and TRBJ2-1; 10 bases map to TRBD2. The CDR3 contains 17 residues. Germline CDR1 reads SGHVS; CDR2 reads FNYEAQ. The CDR3 DNA follows: TGTGCCAGCAGCCCTAGCGGGAGAGGGGGGGGCTACATTGAGCAGTTCTTC. Translated, it gives CASSPSGRGGGYIEQFF.

The chain recombines TRBV5-1 with TRBJ1-1; 7 bases are shared with TRBD1. CDR1 is SGHRS, CDR2 YFSETQ, per germline. The V gene end was trimmed by 0 bases and the J gene end by 5 bases; junction bases not matched to a gene: 4. CDR3 length equals 14 residues. The CDR3 DNA sequence: TGCGCCAGCAGCTTGGGACAGGGTGCGACTGAAGCTTTCTTT. It translates to CASSLGQGATEAFF.

The chain is built from TRBV4-1 and TRBJ1-6; the match to TRBD1 covers 8 bases. Germline V gene lookup returns CDR1 MGHRA and CDR2 YSYEKL. The CDR3 is 13 amino acids. V was pared by 9 bases and J by 7 bases, with 5 bases of the junction left unmatched. The CDR3: CASYGQGNSPLHF. In nucleotides, the CDR3 is TGCGCCAGTTATGGACAGGGCAATTCACCCCTCCACTTT.

This chain joins TRBV28 and TRBJ2-7; TRBD1 agrees at 9 bases. V lost 6 bases and J lost 4; bases outside the gene matches: 7. Germline CDR1 and CDR2: MDHEN and SYDVKM. The CDR3 has 14 residues. The CDR3 sequence is CASRPWDRAYEQYF. The CDR3 bases are TGTGCCAGCAGACCATGGGACAGGGCTTACGAGCAGTACTTC.

The V gene is TRBV7-3, the J gene TRBJ2-7, with 11 bases aligning to TRBD2. V lost 3 bases and J lost 3; bases outside the gene matches: 7. The CDR3 runs 16 residues. The V gene's germline CDR1 is SGHTA and CDR2 FQGTGA. The CDR3 loop reads CASSFSPGLAGYEQYF. The CDR3 DNA reads as TGTGCCAGCAGCTTTTCCCCAGGACTAGCGGGCTACGAGCAGTACTTC. Full variable domain (outside the CDR3, taken from reference TRBV7-3 and TRBJ2-7): GAGVSQTPSNKVTEKGKYVELRCDPISGHTALYWYRQSLGQGPEFLIYFQGTGAADDSGLPNDRFFAVRPEGSVSTLKIQRTERGDSAVYLCASSFSPGLAGYEQYFGPGTRLTVT.

The chain uses TRBV9 and TRBJ2-3; 12 bases align to TRBD1. CDR3 size: 16 residues. Germline CDR1 and CDR2: SGDLS and YYNGEE. Trimming cost V 5 bases and J 3 bases; bases outside gene matches: 7. DNA for the CDR3: TGTGCCAGCAGGAGAGGGACAGGGGGCGCGACAGATACGCAGTATTTT. This codes for CASRRGTGGATDTQYF.

The V gene is TRBV6-1, the J gene TRBJ2-5, with a tentative D call TRBD1 (8 bases). The CDR3 spans 16 residues. Trimming shortened V by 3 bases and J by 4 bases, and 18 bases separated the two germline ends. Per the germline V gene, CDR1 is MNHNS and CDR2 is SASEGT. CDR3 residues: CASSEMTGEGGETQYF. The DNA for the CDR3 is TGTGCCAGCAGTGAGATGACAGGGGAGGGAGGAGAGACCCAGTACTTC.

This clone was found a few times. V gene TRBV2 combines with J gene TRBJ1-4; D might be TRBD1 (6 bases). The V end was cut by 1 base, the J end by 6 bases, with 9 bases between. Germline V gene data show CDR1 as SNHLY and CDR2 as FYNNEI. The CDR3 has 14 amino acids. CDR3 nucleotide sequence: TGTGCCAGCAGTGAAGGGCAGGGGTATGAAAAACTGTTTTTT. Its translation is CASSEGQGYEKLFF.

This clone was observed once. This rearrangement joins TRBV5-1 to TRBJ2-1; TRBD2 matches at 10 bases. Germline CDR1 and CDR2: SGHRS and YFSETQ. The CDR3 consists of 16 residues. Trimming at V came to 4 bases and at J to 9 bases, leaving 13 bases not matched to a gene. The CDR3 bases are TGCGCCAGCAGCCTGGGCGGGAGCGGGAGGGCGGGTGAGCAGTTCTTC. This translates into CASSLGGSGRAGEQFF.

This rearrangement joins TRBV5-4 to TRBJ2-2; 8 bases map to TRBD2. Germline values: CDR1 SGHNT, CDR2 YYREEE (reference sequence). The V gene end was trimmed by 4 bases and the J gene end by 3 bases; junction bases not matched to a gene: 8. CDR3 length equals 16 residues. CDR3 sequence reads: CASSPVPGGDTGELFF. DNA of the CDR3: TGTGCCAGCAGCCCCGTCCCGGGGGGGGACACCGGGGAGCTGTTTTTT.

The chain uses TRBV29-1 and TRBJ2-3; 11 positions agree with TRBD2. CDR3 size: 17 residues. Unmatched junction bases numbered 9, after V lost 1 base and J lost 3 bases. Germline lookup yields CDR1 SQVTM and CDR2 ANQGSEA. CDR3 bases: TGCAGCGTTGAAGGGGTATGGTCTAGCGGGAGGACAGATACGCAGTATTTT. Amino acids: CSVEGVWSSGRTDTQYF.

This chain uses TRBV28 with TRBJ2-7; D possibly corresponds to TRBD2 (7 bases). The V and J ends lost 3 bases and 7 bases respectively, with 16 bases between them. The CDR3 spans 14 residues. Germline V CDR1 and CDR2: MDHEN, SYDVKM. The CDR3 here is CASSFAGAAREQYF. The CDR3 DNA follows: TGTGCCAGCAGTTTCGCGGGGGCCGCACGGGAGCAGTACTTC. Based on the CDR3 plus reference TRBV28 and TRBJ2-7, the full variable domain is DVKVTQSSRYLVKRTGEKVFLECVQDMDHENMFWYRQDPGLGLRLIYFSYDVKMKEKGDIPEGYSVSREKKERFSLILESASTNQTSMYLCASSFAGAAREQYFGPGTRLTVT.

The chain recombines TRBV27 with TRBJ2-1; 7 nucleotides agree with TRBD1. The CDR3 extends over 15 amino acids. Germline V gene data show CDR1 as MNHEY and CDR2 as SMNVEV (reference sequence). J was trimmed by 4 bases and V by 5 bases; bases with no gene match: 8. In DNA, the CDR3 is TGTGCCAGCAGTCATGACAGGGAAAAATACAATGAGCAGTTCTTC. It specifies CASSHDREKYNEQFF.

The CDR3 sequence is CASSLPGREKLFF. The CDR3 bases are TGTGCCAGCAGTTTACCCGGGAGGGAAAAACTGTTTTTT. The chain carries TRBV28 and TRBJ1-4; D gene unclear. Deletions cut 2 bases from V and 8 bases from J, with 9 bases between. The CDR3 has 13 amino acids. Per the germline V gene, CDR1 is MDHEN and CDR2 is SYDVKM.

V gene TRBV18 combines with J gene TRBJ1-1; perhaps TRBD1 as D (6 bases). In germline, CDR1 is KGHSH, CDR2 LQKENI. The V end lost 3 bases, the J end lost 1 base, and 12 bases lay between the germline ends. The CDR3 contains 15 residues. Written as DNA, the CDR3 is TGTGCCAGCTCACCCCAGGGGAGAGGGAACACTGAAGCTTTCTTT. This encodes CASSPQGRGNTEAFF. Using reference TRBV18 and TRBJ1-1 for the parts outside the CDR3, the full variable domain is NAGVMQNPRHLVRRRGQEARLRCSPMKGHSHVYWYRQLPEEGLKFMVYLQKENIIDESGMPKERFSAEFPKEGPSILRIQQVVRGDSAAYFCASSPQGRGNTEAFFGQGTRLTVV.

The J gene is TRBJ2-5, the V gene TRBV6-5; D not resolved. In germline, CDR1 is MNHEY, CDR2 SVGAGI. This CDR3 comprises 15 residues. V was trimmed by 2 bases and J by 2 bases, leaving 12 bases between them. The CDR3 is CASSYDFRMQETQYF. As DNA, the CDR3 is TGTGCCAGCAGTTACGACTTTCGGATGCAAGAGACCCAGTACTTC.

The V gene is TRBV19, the J gene TRBJ1-1; TRBD1 matches at 7 bases. V was pared by 7 bases and J by 6 bases, with 5 bases of the junction left unmatched. This CDR3 contains 12 residues. From germline, CDR1 is LNHDA and CDR2 SQIVND (reference sequence). The CDR3 bases are TGTGCCAGTACCTCCGGGACAGCTGAAGCTTTCTTT. This translates into CASTSGTAEAFF.

The chain is built from TRBV5-1 and TRBJ1-6; 8 nucleotides match TRBD1. Germline trimming cut 6 bases from V and 8 bases from J; bases unmatched to any gene: 7. CDR3 length: 14 residues. Germline CDR1 SGHRS, CDR2 YFSETQ. The CDR3 here is CASKETTGDSPLHF. CDR3 DNA: TGCGCCAGCAAGGAGACGACAGGGGATTCACCCCTCCACTTT.